This TCR beta chain was found in a study of shared clonotypes between healthy human individuals. Sequencing used immunoSEQ multiplex PCR; TCRdb keeps in-frame clones, though not all of them. The profile covers about 1.5 million clones, with approximately 98% appearing a single time and 0.4% to 0.45% taken by the ten largest. The sequence was collected from a man aged 30-40 years in good health. The sample taken for sequencing was naive CD4+ T cells sorted from blood. This sample's subset: CD45RA+ positively selected.

CDR3 bases: TGTGCCAGCAGCCCGGGGGGGCCCCAGCATTTT. Translation: CASSPGGPQHF. The chain joins TRBV6-6 to TRBJ1-5; the D gene is possibly TRBD1 (5 bases). This CDR3 has 11 amino acids. Germline-derived CDR1 and CDR2 are MNHNY and SVGAGI (reference sequence). The V gene lost 6 bases and the J gene lost 9 bases, with 9 bases spanning the gap.